Detailed here is one TCR beta chain. Its antigen is not known. Trimming pared 7 bases from V and 2 bases from J, leaving 15 bases between. The CDR3 sequence is 15 residues long. CDR1 and CDR2 (germline): KGHSH, LQKENI. This entry belongs to a study of T-cell reconstitution after alpha-beta-depleted transplantation in children. General study points: T-cell counts and diversity were attributed mostly to newly produced T cells one year after transplant.

Preparation of the TCRbeta library used unique molecular identifiers. TCRdb ran MiXCR on the PCR reads and lists one entry per CDR3 protein. Of approximately 800,000 distinct CDR3 sequences listed, around 17% are singletons. Source: PBMCs, mostly from graft donor cells, taken 360 days after TCRalphabeta/CD19-depleted stem cell transplant. The V call is TRBV18, the J call TRBJ2-1; D is perhaps TRBD1 or TRBD2 (5 bases each). This TCR derives from a male patient younger than 18 who had a stem cell transplant for acute lymphoblastic leukemia, so the T cells may come from the graft donor. The CDR3 spells CASCTIEGTYNEQFF. CDR3 in DNA: TGTGCCAGCTGCACCATTGAGGGGACCTACAATGAGCAGTTCTTC.